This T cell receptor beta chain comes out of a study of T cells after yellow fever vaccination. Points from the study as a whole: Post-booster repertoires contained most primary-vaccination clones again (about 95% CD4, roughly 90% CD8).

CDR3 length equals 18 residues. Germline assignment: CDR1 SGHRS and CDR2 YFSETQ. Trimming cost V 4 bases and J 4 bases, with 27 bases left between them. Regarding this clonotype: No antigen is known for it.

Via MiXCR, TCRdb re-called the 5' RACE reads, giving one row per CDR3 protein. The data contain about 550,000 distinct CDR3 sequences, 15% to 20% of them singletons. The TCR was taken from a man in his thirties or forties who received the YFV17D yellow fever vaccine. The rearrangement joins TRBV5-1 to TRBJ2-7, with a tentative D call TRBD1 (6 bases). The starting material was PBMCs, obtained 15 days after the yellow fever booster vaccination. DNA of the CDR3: TGCGCCAGCAGCCAGGCCTCCGCTGGGACATTAAAAGGGTACGAGCAGTACTTC. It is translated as CASSQASAGTLKGYEQYF. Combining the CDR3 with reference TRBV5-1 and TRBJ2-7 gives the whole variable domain KAGVTQTPRYLIKTRGQQVTLSCSPISGHRSVSWYQQTPGQGLQFLFEYFSETQRNKGNFPGRFSGRQFSNSRSEMNVSTLELGDSALYLCASSQASAGTLKGYEQYFGPGTRLTVT.